The entry below gives a single T cell receptor beta chain sequence along with its context. This entry comes from a study of blood T cell repertoires in COVID-19. Study background: Some COVID-19 samples were acute and others convalescent; all came from the United States, Italy and Spain.

TCRdb's copy holds only in-frame clones and misses some; the assay was immunoSEQ multiplex PCR. Seen here are hundreds of thousands of clones, 88% observed once, and the top ten hold approximately 2%. CDR1 and CDR2 (germline): LNHNV, YYDKDF (reference sequence). Trimming cost V 0 bases and J 4 bases, with 13 bases left between them. CDR3 length: 15 amino acids. Participants spanned ages about 18 to 100 years and resided in fewer than 30 US areas. Participants had their cohort set by participant-reported clinical history. Source material: PBMCs or T cells enriched from blood (not recorded which). V and J are TRBV15 and TRBJ2-7; possible D gene TRBD1, 7 bases. This TCR derives from a woman in her forties with acute COVID-19. The CDR3, as DNA: TGTGCCACCAGCAGAGATCCAGGGGGGACTTACGAGCAGTACTTC. It codes for CATSRDPGGTYEQYF.